Presented here are 18 T cell receptor beta chains from one specimen sequenced in a study of CD8 T cells in Susac syndrome. RNA in amounts of roughly 0.45 to 1 ug was reverse transcribed with random hexamers. TCRdb used MiXCR to reprocess the immunoSEQ multiplex PCR reads, holding one entry per CDR3 protein. The sample lists around 69,000 distinct CDR3 sequences, approximately 93% seen once, with 0.35% to 0.5% in the top ten. The specimen sequenced was CD8+ T cells from PBMCs. These receptors were taken from a human donor with Susac syndrome.

The CDR3 sequence: CASSPGLSYEQYF. CDR3 coding DNA: TGCGCCAGCAGCCCGGGCCTGTCCTACGAGCAGTACTTC. The V call is TRBV4-3, the J call TRBJ2-7; no firm D call. The germline V gene encodes CDR1 LGHNA and CDR2 YSLEER. The CDR3 is 13 amino acids. The V end was cut by 4 bases, the J end by 1 base, with 8 bases between.

The chain joins TRBV29-1 to TRBJ2-7; 9 nucleotides match TRBD1. J lost 0 bases, V lost 5 bases, and 2 bases had no gene match. There are 13 residues in the CDR3. CDR1 SQVTM and CDR2 ANQGSEA come from the germline V gene. CDR3 nucleotides: TGCAGCGTTAGGACAGGGGACTCCTACGAGCAGTACTTC. Protein sequence: CSVRTGDSYEQYF.

This clonotype appeared a single time. The chain is built from TRBV2 and TRBJ1-2; a possible D gene is TRBD1 (6 bases). This CDR3 is 11 amino acids long. V lost 6 bases and J lost 8, with 10 bases in between. Germline CDR1 reads SNHLY; CDR2 reads FYNNEI. The CDR3 DNA reads TGTGCCAGCAGGCCAGGGGAAGGCTACACCTTC. Translation gives CASRPGEGYTF.

The gene calls are TRBV19 and TRBJ2-2; TRBD1 agrees at 9 bases. V lost 5 bases, J lost 1 base, and 8 bases stayed unmatched. Germline-derived CDR1 and CDR2 are LNHDA and SQIVND (reference sequence). The CDR3 covers 17 residues. The CDR3 loop reads CASSFLPGQGNTGELFF. CDR3 nucleotide sequence: TGTGCCAGTAGTTTCTTACCGGGACAGGGGAACACCGGGGAGCTGTTTTTT.

The chain has TRBV7-8 and TRBJ2-3; TRBD2 aligns across 10 bases. Germline loops: CDR1 SGHVS, CDR2 FQNEAQ. V gave up 3 bases and J gave up 2 bases; unmatched junction bases: 5. The CDR3 runs 16 residues. CDR3 DNA sequence: TGTGCCAGCAGCTTGCAGCGGGGGGGCCCCACAGATACGCAGTATTTT. Translated, it gives CASSLQRGGPTDTQYF.

This chain connects TRBV19 to TRBJ2-1; TRBD2 aligns across 7 bases. J lost 6 bases, V lost 7 bases, and 12 bases had no gene match. In germline, CDR1 is LNHDA, CDR2 SQIVND (reference sequence). The CDR3 is 15 amino acids. This CDR3 is CASTARAGAANEQFF. The CDR3 DNA reads TGTGCCAGTACCGCTCGGGCGGGAGCAGCCAATGAGCAGTTCTTC.

The gene calls are TRBV24-1 and TRBJ2-7, with 7 bases lining up with TRBD1. The CDR3 is made up of 14 amino acids. Germline V CDR1 and CDR2: KGHDR, SFDVKD. V lost 2 bases to trimming and J lost 7 bases; unmatched junction nucleotides: 7. DNA for the CDR3: TGTGCCACCAGTGATTCCGGGACAGTGTCGGAGCAGTACTTC. Its protein product is CATSDSGTVSEQYF.

The V gene is TRBV5-1, the J gene TRBJ1-4, with D unclear. CDR3 size: 13 residues. Trimming stripped 2 bases from V and 5 bases from J, with 7 bases between. Germline V gene data show CDR1 as SGHRS and CDR2 as YFSETQ. CDR3 loop: CASSFGENEKLFF. The CDR3 DNA sequence: TGCGCCAGCAGCTTCGGGGAGAATGAAAAACTGTTTTTT.

The chain links TRBV9 to TRBJ2-3; no firm D call. CDR3 length: 15 residues. Trimming shortened V by 4 bases and J by 3 bases, and 15 bases separated the two germline ends. The germline V gene encodes CDR1 SGDLS and CDR2 YYNGEE. The CDR3 DNA reads as TGTGCCAGCAGCCCAGGCGGCAGAACTACAGATACGCAGTATTTT. It translates to CASSPGGRTTDTQYF.

This rearrangement joins TRBV28 to TRBJ1-1, with a possible D match to TRBD1 (5 bases). V dropped 2 bases and J dropped 2 bases, with 9 bases sitting between them. This CDR3 comprises 14 residues. Germline V CDR1 and CDR2: MDHEN, SYDVKM. The CDR3 DNA reads as TGTGCCAGCAGTTTAATCAGGGAAAACACTGAAGCTTTCTTT. This gives the protein CASSLIRENTEAFF.

V usage is TRBV28 and J usage is TRBJ1-2; TRBD1 matches 10 bases. In germline, CDR1 is MDHEN, CDR2 SYDVKM. This CDR3 spans 13 amino acids. Losses at the gene ends were 6 bases for V and 7 bases for J; bases not matched to a gene: 5. As DNA, the CDR3 is TGTGCCAGCAGCCCGGACAGGGGGATTGGCTACACCTTC. This sequence encodes CASSPDRGIGYTF.

The chain links TRBV28 to TRBJ2-5; TRBD2 might be the D (7 bases). The CDR3 has 14 amino acids. V was cut by 1 base and J by 5 bases, with 11 bases left in between. Germline V gene data show CDR1 as MDHEN and CDR2 as SYDVKM. The CDR3 loop reads CASSLSGGLETQYF. CDR3 in DNA: TGTGCCAGCAGTTTATCGGGGGGCTTGGAGACCCAGTACTTC.

This chain uses TRBV9 with TRBJ2-1; D is ambiguous. Looked up from germline, CDR1 is SGDLS and CDR2 is YYNGEE. The CDR3 is 16 amino acids. Trimming removed 0 bases from V and 0 bases from J, with 10 bases in between. The chain's CDR3 is CASSVVITGSYNEQFF. CDR3 nucleotide sequence: TGTGCCAGCAGCGTAGTTATAACTGGCTCCTACAATGAGCAGTTCTTC.

A note on this clonotype: Germline is not matched at one junction end, which may reflect a read error. CDR3 loop: CVSSPGTRVYNEQFF. The CDR3 region has the DNA TGTGTCAGCAGCCCGGGGACTAGGGTCTACAATGAGCAGTTCTTC. The rearrangement uses TRBV6-5 and TRBJ2-1; 8 bases are shared with TRBD2. CDR3 size: 15 residues. Germline values: CDR1 MNHEY, CDR2 SVGAGI.

The gene calls are TRBV3-1 and TRBJ1-2; D is uncertain. The CDR3 consists of 11 residues. Germline CDR1 is LGHDT and CDR2 is YNNKEL (reference sequence). V gave up 3 bases and J gave up 1 base, with 0 bases separating them. CDR3 region: CASSHNYGYTF. The CDR3 DNA follows: TGTGCCAGCAGCCATAACTATGGCTACACCTTC.

This rearrangement joins TRBV27 to TRBJ2-1; 10 bases fit TRBD2. This CDR3 is 15 amino acids long. The V gene's germline CDR1 is MNHEY and CDR2 SMNVEV (reference sequence). Unmatched junction bases numbered 13, after V lost 7 bases and J lost 10 bases. The CDR3 DNA reads TGTGCCAGCACGCCGGGTAGTCTAGCGGGAGTAGAGCAGTTCTTC. Translated: CASTPGSLAGVEQFF.

This chain uses TRBV29-1 with TRBJ1-1, with 9 bases aligning to TRBD1. V lost 7 bases and J lost 5; bases outside the gene matches: 5. CDR3 length: 12 residues. Germline assignment: CDR1 SQVTM and CDR2 ANQGSEA. The CDR3 sequence is CSGWTGETEAFF. The DNA for the CDR3 is TGCAGCGGGTGGACAGGGGAGACTGAAGCTTTCTTT.

The chain has TRBV7-9 and TRBJ2-3, with 9 bases aligning to TRBD1. J lost 5 bases, V lost 4 bases, and 7 bases had no gene match. In germline, CDR1 is SEHNR, CDR2 FQNEAQ (reference sequence). CDR3 length: 15 residues. The CDR3 region has the DNA TGTGCCAGCAGCTCAACAGGGGGCCGGAGAGATACGCAGTATTTT. Its protein is CASSSTGGRRDTQYF.